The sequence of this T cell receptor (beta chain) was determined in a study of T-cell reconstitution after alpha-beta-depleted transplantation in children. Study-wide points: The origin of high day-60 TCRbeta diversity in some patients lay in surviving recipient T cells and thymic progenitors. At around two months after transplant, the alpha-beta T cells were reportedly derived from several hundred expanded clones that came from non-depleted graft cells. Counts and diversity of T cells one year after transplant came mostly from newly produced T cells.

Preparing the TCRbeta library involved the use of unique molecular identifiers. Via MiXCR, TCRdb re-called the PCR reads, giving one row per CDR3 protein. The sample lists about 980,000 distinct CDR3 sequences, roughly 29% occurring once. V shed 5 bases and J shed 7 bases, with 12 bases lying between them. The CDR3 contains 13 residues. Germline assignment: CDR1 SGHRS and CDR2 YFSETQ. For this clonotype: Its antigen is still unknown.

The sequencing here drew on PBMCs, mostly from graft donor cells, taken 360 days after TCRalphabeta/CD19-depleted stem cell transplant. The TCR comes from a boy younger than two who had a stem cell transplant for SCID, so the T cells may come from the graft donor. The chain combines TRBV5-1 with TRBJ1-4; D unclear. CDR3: CASRAGGSEKLFF. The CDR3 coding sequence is TGCGCCAGCAGGGCAGGCGGGAGTGAAAAACTGTTTTTT.